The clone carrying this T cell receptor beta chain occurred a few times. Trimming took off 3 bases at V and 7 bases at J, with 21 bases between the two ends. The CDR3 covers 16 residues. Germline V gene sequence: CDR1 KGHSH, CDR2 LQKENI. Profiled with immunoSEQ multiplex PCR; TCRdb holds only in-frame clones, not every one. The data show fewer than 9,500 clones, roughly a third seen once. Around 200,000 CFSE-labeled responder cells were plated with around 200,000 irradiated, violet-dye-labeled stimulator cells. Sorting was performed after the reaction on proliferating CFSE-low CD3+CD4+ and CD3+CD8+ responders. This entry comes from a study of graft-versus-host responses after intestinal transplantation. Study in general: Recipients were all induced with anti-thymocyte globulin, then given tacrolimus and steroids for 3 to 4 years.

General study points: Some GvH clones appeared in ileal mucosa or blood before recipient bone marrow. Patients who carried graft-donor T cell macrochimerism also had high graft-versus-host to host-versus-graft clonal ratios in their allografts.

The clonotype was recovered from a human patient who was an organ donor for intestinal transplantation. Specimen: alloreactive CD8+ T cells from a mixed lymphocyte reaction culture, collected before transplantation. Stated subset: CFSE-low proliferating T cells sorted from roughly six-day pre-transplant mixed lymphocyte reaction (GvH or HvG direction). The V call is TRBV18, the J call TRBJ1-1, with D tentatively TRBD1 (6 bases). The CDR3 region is CASSPRTPGGPHEAFF. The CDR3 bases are TGTGCCAGCTCACCCCGAACGCCCGGGGGGCCGCATGAAGCTTTCTTT. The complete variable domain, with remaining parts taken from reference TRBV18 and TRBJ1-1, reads NAGVMQNPRHLVRRRGQEARLRCSPMKGHSHVYWYRQLPEEGLKFMVYLQKENIIDESGMPKERFSAEFPKEGPSILRIQQVVRGDSAAYFCASSPRTPGGPHEAFFGQGTRLTVV.